A single sample is the source of the 3 T cell receptor beta chains below, sequenced in a study of blood T cell repertoires in COVID-19. The method was immunoSEQ multiplex PCR; TCRdb's version includes in-frame clones alone and lacks a portion of them. The sample lists about 380,000 clones, around 84% occurring once. Sequencing was done on a sample of peripheral blood. These receptors came from a human donor with acute or convalescent COVID-19. The donor label of this sample is uncertain.

The rearrangement links TRBV12-3 or TRBV12-4 to TRBJ2-3; D unresolved. The ends were cut back, 2 bases at V and 5 bases at J, with 8 bases in the middle. This CDR3 spans 13 amino acids. CDR3 in amino acids: CASSLIRGDTQYF. CDR3 sequence (DNA): TGTGCCAGCAGTTTAATAAGAGGAGATACGCAGTATTTT.

This chain uses TRBV6-1 with TRBJ2-3, with D possibly matching TRBD1 (7 bases). The germline V gene has CDR1 MNHNS and CDR2 SASEGT. This CDR3 comprises 17 residues. The V end was cut by 2 bases, the J end by 2 bases, with 17 bases between. The CDR3 spells CASSETPGGGLTDTQYF. In DNA, the CDR3 is TGTGCCAGCAGTGAAACACCAGGGGGAGGACTCACAGATACGCAGTATTTT.

The V call is TRBV5-1, the J call TRBJ2-3; 9 bases are a match to TRBD2. The CDR3 sequence is 16 residues long. V dropped 1 base and J dropped 1; count of bases not matched to a gene: 4. The germline V gene encodes CDR1 SGHRS and CDR2 YFSETQ. The CDR3 DNA follows: TGCGCCAGCAGCTTGTCGGGACTAGCAGGCACAGATACGCAGTATTTT. Amino acid sequence: CASSLSGLAGTDTQYF. Full variable domain (remainder filled in from reference TRBV5-1 and TRBJ2-3): KAGVTQTPRYLIKTRGQQVTLSCSPISGHRSVSWYQQTPGQGLQFLFEYFSETQRNKGNFPGRFSGRQFSNSRSEMNVSTLELGDSALYLCASSLSGLAGTDTQYFGPGTRLTVL.